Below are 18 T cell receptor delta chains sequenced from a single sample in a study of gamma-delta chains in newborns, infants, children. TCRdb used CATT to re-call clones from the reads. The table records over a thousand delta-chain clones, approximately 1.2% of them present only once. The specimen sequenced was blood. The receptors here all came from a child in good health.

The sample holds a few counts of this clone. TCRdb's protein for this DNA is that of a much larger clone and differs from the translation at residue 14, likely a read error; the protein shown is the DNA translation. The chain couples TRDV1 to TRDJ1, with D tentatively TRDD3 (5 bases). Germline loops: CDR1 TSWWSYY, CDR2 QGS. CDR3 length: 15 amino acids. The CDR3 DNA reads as TGTGCTCTTGGGGAACTCTGGGTCTACACCGATAAACTCACCTTT. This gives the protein CALGELWVYTDKLTF.

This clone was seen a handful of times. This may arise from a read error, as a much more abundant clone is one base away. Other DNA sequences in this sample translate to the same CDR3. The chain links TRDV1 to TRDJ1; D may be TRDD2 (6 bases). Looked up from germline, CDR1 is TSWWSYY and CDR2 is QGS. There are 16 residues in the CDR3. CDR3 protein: CALGELRVFLREKLIF. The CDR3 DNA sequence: TGTGCCCTTGGGGAACTAAGAGTCTTCCTCCGAGAGAAACTCATCTTT.

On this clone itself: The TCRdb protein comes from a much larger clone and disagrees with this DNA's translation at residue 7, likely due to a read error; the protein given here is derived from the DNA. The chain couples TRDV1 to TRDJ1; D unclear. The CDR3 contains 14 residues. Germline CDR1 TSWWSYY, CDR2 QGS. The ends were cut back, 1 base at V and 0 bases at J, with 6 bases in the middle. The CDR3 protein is CALGEPRNTDKLIF. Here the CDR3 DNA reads TGTGCTCTTGGGGAACCCCGGAACACCGATAAACTCATCTTT.

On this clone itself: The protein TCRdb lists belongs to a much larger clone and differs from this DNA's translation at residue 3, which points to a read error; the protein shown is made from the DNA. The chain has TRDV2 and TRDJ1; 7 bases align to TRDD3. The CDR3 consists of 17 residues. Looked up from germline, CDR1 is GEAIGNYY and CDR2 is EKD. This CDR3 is CAYDTVGGSSVTDKLIF. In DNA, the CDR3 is TGTGCCTATGACACCGTTGGGGGAAGTTCGGTAACCGATAAACTCATCTTT.

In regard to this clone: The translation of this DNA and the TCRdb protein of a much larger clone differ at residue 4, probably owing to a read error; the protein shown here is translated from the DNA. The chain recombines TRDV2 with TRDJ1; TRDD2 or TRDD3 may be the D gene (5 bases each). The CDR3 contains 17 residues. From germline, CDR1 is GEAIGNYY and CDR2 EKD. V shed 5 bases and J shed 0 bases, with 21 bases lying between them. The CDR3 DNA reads TGTGCCTGTGGCACGCTCTCTGGGCCTTCGGACACCGATAAACTCATCTTT. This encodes CACGTLSGPSDTDKLIF.

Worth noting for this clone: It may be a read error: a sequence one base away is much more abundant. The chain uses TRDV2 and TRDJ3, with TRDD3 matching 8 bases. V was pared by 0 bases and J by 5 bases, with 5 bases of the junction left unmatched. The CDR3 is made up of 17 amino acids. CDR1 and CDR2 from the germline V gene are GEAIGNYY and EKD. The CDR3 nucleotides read TGTGCCTGTGACACCGTGGGGGATGCCGGGGACACCCGACAGATGTTTTTC. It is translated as CACDTVGDAGDTRQMFF.

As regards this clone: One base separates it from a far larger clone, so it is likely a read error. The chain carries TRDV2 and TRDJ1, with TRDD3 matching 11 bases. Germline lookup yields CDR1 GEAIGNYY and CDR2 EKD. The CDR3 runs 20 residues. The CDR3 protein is CARDPVVTTGGYADTDKLIF. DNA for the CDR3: TGTGCCCGTGACCCAGTCGTTACTACTGGGGGATATGCCGACACCGATAAACTCATCTTT.

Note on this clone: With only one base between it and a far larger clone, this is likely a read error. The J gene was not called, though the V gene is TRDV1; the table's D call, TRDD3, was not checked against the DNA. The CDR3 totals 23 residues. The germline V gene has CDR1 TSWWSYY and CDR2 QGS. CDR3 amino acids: CALGEEGSYFGCWGTHTTDKPIF. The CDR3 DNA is TGTGCTCTTGGGGAAGAAGGCTCGTATTTTGGCTGCTGGGGGACCCACACCACCGATAAACCCATCTTT.

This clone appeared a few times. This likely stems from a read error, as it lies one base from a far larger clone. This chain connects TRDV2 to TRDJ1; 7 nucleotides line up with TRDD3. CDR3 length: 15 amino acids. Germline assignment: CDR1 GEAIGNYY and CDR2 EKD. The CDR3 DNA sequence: TGTGCCCGTGACCTACTGGGGATTTACACCGATAAACTCATCTTT. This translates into CARDLLGIYTDKLIF.

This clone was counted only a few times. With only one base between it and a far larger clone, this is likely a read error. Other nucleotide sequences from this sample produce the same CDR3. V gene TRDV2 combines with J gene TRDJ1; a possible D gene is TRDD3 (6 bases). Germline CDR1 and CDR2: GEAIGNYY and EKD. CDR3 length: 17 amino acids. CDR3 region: CACTALGISLGPDKLIF. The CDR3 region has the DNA TGTGCCTGTACCGCCTTGGGGATTAGTTTGGGTCCCGACAAACTCATCTTT.

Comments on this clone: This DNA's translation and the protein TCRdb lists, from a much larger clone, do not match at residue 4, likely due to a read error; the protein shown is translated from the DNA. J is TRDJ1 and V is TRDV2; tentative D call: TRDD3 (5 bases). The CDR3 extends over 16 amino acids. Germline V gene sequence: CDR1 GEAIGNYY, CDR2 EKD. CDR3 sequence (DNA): TGTGCCTGTGGCACCGTTGGGAGGAGGGGACCTATCAAACTCATCTTT. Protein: CACGTVGRRGPIKLIF.

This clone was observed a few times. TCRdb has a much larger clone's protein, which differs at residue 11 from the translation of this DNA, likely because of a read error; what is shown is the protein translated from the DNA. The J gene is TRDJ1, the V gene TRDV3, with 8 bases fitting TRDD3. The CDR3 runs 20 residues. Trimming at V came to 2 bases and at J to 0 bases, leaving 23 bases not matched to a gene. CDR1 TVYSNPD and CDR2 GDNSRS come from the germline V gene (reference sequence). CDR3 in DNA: TGTGCCTTTTTCTCTCCCCTGGCCGACTTCGACTGGGGGTACACCGATAAACTCATCTTT. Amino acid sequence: CAFFSPLADFDWGYTDKLIF.

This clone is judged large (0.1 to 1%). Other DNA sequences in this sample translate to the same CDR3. As DNA, the CDR3 is TGTGCCTGTGACTCACTTCTACTGGGGGACCCCGAAATCGCCGATAAACTCATCTTT. This encodes CACDSLLLGDPEIADKLIF. This chain connects TRDV2 to TRDJ1, with 9 positions matching TRDD3. V lost 3 bases, J lost 3 bases, and 19 bases stayed unmatched. Looked up from germline, CDR1 is GEAIGNYY and CDR2 is EKD. The CDR3 loop spans 19 amino acids.

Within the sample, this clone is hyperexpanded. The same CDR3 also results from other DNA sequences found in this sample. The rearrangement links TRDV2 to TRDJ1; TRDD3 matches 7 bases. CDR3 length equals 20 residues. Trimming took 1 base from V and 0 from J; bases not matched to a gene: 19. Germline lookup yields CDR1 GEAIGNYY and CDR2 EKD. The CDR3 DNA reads TGTGCCTGTGACACTCTGCTGGTACTGGGGACCTCGAAGTACACCGATAAACTCATCTTT. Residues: CACDTLLVLGTSKYTDKLIF.

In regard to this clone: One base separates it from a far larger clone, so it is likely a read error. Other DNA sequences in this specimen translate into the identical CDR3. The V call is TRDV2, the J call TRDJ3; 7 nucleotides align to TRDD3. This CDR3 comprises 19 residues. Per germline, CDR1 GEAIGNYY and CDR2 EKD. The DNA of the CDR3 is TGTGCCTGTGACACCGTGCTGGGGGGCCAGACCTGGGACACCAGACAGATGTTTTTC. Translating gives CACDTVLGGQTWDTRQMFF.

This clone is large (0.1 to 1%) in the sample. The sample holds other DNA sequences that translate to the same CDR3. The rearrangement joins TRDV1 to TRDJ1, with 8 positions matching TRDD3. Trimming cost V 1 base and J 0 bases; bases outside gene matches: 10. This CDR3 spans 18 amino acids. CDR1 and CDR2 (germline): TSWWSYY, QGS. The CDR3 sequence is CALGERIRYWGYTDKLIF. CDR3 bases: TGTGCTCTTGGGGAACGGATACGGTACTGGGGGTACACCGATAAACTCATCTTT.

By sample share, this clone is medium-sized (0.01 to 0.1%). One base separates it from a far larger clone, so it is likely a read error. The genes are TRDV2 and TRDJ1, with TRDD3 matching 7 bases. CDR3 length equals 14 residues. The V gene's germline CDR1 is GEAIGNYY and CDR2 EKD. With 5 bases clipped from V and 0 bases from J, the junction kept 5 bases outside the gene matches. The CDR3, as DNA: TGTGCCTGTGGCAAGCTGGGGGACACCGATAAACTCATCTTT. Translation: CACGKLGDTDKLIF.

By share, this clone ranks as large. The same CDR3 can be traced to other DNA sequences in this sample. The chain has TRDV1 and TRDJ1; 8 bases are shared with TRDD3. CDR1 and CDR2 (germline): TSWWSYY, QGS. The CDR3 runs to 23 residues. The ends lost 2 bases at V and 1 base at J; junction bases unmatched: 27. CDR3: CALGEEGSYFGCWGTHTTDKLIF. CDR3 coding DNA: TGTGCTCTTGGGGAAGAAGGCTCGTATTTTGGCTGCTGGGGGACCCACACCACCGATAAACTCATCTTT.